This record looks at one T cell receptor beta chain sequence and its context. Its antigen remains unidentified. This sample is part of a study of beta chain features in type 1 diabetes. Study-wide results and caveats: Diminished insertions and augmented deletions at VDJ junctions characterized type 1 diabetes patients.

Expressed TCRB transcripts were sequenced after all isolated RNA was converted to cDNA. Sequenced by immunoSEQ multiplex PCR; TCRdb stores in-frame clones only, minus some. The sample contains around 350,000 clones, over 10% of which appear only once. Germline V lookup: CDR1 SEHNR, CDR2 FQNEAQ (reference sequence). The V end was cut by 7 bases, the J end by 5 bases, with 14 bases between. This CDR3 has 13 amino acids. The rearrangement uses TRBV7-9 and TRBJ1-1, with D possibly being TRBD1 (6 bases). The sequence derives from a man aged 18 to 30 in good health. The sample was naive CD4+ T cells from blood. CDR3 residues: CASTQGRGTEAFF. Written as DNA, the CDR3 is TGTGCCAGCACCCAGGGGAGGGGGACTGAAGCTTTCTTT.